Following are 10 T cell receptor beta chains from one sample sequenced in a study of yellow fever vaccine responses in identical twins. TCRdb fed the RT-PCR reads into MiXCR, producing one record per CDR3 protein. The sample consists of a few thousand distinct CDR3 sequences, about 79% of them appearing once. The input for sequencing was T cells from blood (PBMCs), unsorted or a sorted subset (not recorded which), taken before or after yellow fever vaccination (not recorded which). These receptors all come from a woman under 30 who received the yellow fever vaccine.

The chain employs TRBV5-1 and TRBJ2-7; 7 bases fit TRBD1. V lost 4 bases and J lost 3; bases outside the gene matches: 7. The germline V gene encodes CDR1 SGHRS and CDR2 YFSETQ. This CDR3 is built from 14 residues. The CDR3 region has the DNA TGCGCCAGCAGCACCGGGGACAGTAACTACGAGCAGTACTTC. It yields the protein CASSTGDSNYEQYF.

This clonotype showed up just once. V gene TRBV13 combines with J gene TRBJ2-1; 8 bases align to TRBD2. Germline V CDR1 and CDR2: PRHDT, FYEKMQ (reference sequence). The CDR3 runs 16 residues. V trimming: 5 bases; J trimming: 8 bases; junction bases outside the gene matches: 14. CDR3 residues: CASSLNSASGLHEQFF. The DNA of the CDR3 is TGTGCCAGCAGCCTTAACTCGGCTAGCGGGCTACATGAGCAGTTCTTC.

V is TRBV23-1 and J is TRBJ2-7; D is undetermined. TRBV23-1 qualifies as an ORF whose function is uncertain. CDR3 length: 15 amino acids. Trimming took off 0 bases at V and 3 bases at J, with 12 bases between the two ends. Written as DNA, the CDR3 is TGCGCCAGCAGTCAATCGGTTCGACCGAGCTACGAGCAGTACTTC. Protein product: CASSQSVRPSYEQYF.

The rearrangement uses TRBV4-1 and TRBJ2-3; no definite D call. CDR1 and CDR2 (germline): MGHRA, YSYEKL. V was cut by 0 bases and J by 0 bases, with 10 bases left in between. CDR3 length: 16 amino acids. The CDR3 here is CASSQDRAPSTDTQYF. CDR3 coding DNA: TGCGCCAGCAGCCAAGATAGGGCTCCAAGCACAGATACGCAGTATTTT.

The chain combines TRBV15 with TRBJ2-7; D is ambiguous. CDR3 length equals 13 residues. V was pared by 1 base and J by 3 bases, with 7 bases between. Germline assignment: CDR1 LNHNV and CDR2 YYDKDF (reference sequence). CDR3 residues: CATSRANSYEQYF. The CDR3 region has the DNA TGTGCCACCAGCAGAGCCAACAGCTACGAGCAGTACTTC.

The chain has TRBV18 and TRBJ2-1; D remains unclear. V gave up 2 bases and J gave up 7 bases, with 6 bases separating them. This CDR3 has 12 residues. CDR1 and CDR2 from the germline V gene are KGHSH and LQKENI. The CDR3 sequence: CASSPIGNEQFF. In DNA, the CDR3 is TGTGCCAGCTCACCAATAGGGAATGAGCAGTTCTTC.

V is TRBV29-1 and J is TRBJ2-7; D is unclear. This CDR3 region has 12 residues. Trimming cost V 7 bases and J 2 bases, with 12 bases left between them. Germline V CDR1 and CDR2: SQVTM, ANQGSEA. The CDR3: CSASSRPYEQYF. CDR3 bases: TGCAGCGCTTCCAGCCGTCCCTACGAGCAGTACTTC.

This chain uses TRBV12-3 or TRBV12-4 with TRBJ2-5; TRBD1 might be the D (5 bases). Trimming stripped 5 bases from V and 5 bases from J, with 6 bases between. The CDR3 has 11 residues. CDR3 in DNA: TGTGCCAGCAGTCCAGGGGAGACCCAGTACTTC. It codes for CASSPGETQYF.

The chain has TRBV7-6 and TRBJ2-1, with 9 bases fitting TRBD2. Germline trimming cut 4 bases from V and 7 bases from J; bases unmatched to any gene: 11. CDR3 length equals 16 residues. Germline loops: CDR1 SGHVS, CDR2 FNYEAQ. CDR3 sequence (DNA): TGTGCCAGCAGCTCTAACCCCGGGACTAGCCTAAATGAGCAGTTCTTC. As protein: CASSSNPGTSLNEQFF.

Written as DNA, the CDR3 is TGCGCCAGCAGCCAAGACGACAGGGGTGGCACTGAAGCTTTCTTT. The encoded protein is CASSQDDRGGTEAFF. This chain uses TRBV4-1 with TRBJ1-1; 8 bases are a match to TRBD1. V lost 0 bases and J lost 4; bases outside the gene matches: 4. This CDR3 has 15 amino acids. Germline values: CDR1 MGHRA, CDR2 YSYEKL.